Listed below are T cell receptor beta chains from one sample, sequenced in a study of identical twins. TCRdb passed the 5' RACE reads through MiXCR, listing each CDR3 protein once. Of hundreds of thousands of distinct CDR3 sequences listed, 5.5% to 6.5% are singletons. Input material: naive T cells sorted from blood. These receptors were collected from a man aged 18 to 30 in good health. Both conserved end residues are part of each CDR3. D genes are given only for firm matches. Size is omitted from some rows. Given values are once, few, many or a class for expanded clones.

V	size	J	D	CDR3	DNA
TRBV20-1	many	TRBJ2-1	-	CSAISSYNEQFF	TGCAGTGCTATAAGCTCCTACAATGAGCAGTTCTTC
TRBV9	many	TRBJ2-2	-	CASSVPGTGELFF	TGTGCCAGCAGCGTACCTGGCACCGGGGAGCTGTTTTTT
TRBV7-9	few	TRBJ2-7	-	CASRPSWASPYEQYF	TGTGCCAGCAGGCCTAGTTGGGCGTCCCCCTACGAGCAGTACTTC
TRBV5-1	many	TRBJ2-3	-	CASSGGSAGTDTQYF	TGCGCCAGCAGCGGGGGAAGTGCGGGCACAGATACGCAGTATTTT
TRBV7-9	many	TRBJ2-5	-	CASSLAFPETQYF	TGTGCCAGCAGCTTAGCCTTTCCAGAGACCCAGTACTTC
TRBV11-1	few	TRBJ2-7	-	CASSFTAYEQYF	TGTGCCAGCAGCTTCACAGCCTACGAGCAGTACTTC
TRBV7-9	many	TRBJ1-6	TRBD1	CASSPPGRGQDSPLHF	TGTGCCAGCAGCCCTCCCGGCAGGGGGCAAGACTCACCCCTCCACTTT
TRBV3-1	few	TRBJ1-1	-	CASSDRDKNTEAFF	TGTGCCAGCTCTGACCGGGACAAGAACACTGAAGCTTTCTTT
TRBV5-6	many	TRBJ1-1	-	CASSRRGRTEAFF	TGTGCCAGCAGCCGCCGGGGCCGCACTGAAGCTTTCTTT
TRBV20-1	many	TRBJ2-4	-	CSARSKNIQYF	TGCAGTGCTAGATCCAAAAACATTCAGTACTTC
TRBV12-3/TRBV12-4	many	TRBJ1-1	TRBD1	CASSPWDRGRVGAFF	TGTGCCAGCAGTCCTTGGGACAGGGGGCGCGTTGGAGCTTTCTTT
TRBV29-1	many	TRBJ1-5	-	CSVGGRENQPQHF	TGCAGCGTTGGAGGACGGGAAAATCAGCCCCAGCATTTT
TRBV4-3	-	TRBJ2-3	TRBD1	CASSRLDRGFTDTQYF	TGCGCCAGCAGCCGACTCGACAGGGGGTTCACAGATACGCAGTATTTT
TRBV21-1	many	TRBJ2-5	-	CASSRKGSYQETQYF	TGTGCCAGCAGCAGGAAAGGCTCGTACCAAGAGACCCAGTACTTC
TRBV11-2	few	TRBJ1-1	-	CASSFVGTYTEAFF	TGTGCCAGCAGCTTTGTAGGGACATACACTGAAGCTTTCTTT
TRBV7-6	many	TRBJ1-1	-	CASSLGRVTEEAFF	TGTGCCAGCAGCTTAGGAAGGGTTACTGAAGAAGCTTTCTTT
TRBV2	few	TRBJ2-4	-	CASSEALLGNREEAKNIQYF	TGTGCCAGCAGTGAAGCGCTTCTGGGAAACAGGGAAGAAGCCAAAAACATTCAGTACTTC
TRBV6-2/TRBV6-3	-	TRBJ1-1	TRBD1	CASSYSTGMVDTEAFF	TGTGCCAGCAGTTACTCGACAGGGATGGTGGACACTGAAGCTTTCTTT
TRBV15	many	TRBJ2-1	TRBD2	CATSRIGLADSYNEQFF	TGTGCCACCAGCAGAATAGGCCTAGCGGATAGCTACAATGAGCAGTTCTTC
TRBV18	-	TRBJ2-3	-	CASSPIPSTDTQYF	TGTGCCAGCTCACCAATACCCAGCACAGATACGCAGTATTTT
TRBV30	many	TRBJ2-1	-	CAWGSFHNEQFF	TGTGCCTGGGGTAGCTTCCACAATGAGCAGTTCTTC
TRBV4-2	many	TRBJ1-2	-	CASSQDPQHYGYTF	TGTGCCAGCAGCCAAGATCCACAACACTATGGCTACACCTTC
TRBV28	many	TRBJ1-1	-	CASSIRVSDTEAFF	TGTGCCAGCAGTATAAGGGTCTCGGACACTGAAGCTTTCTTT
TRBV5-1	few	TRBJ2-2	TRBD1	CASSLEQGAPGELFF	TGCGCCAGCAGCTTGGAGCAGGGGGCTCCCGGGGAGCTGTTTTTT
TRBV20-1	few	TRBJ2-7	TRBD1	CSVRGQNYEQYF	TGCAGTGTTAGGGGACAGAACTACGAGCAGTACTTC
TRBV2	few	TRBJ2-3	TRBD2	CASSGTSGKDTQYF	TGTGCCAGCAGTGGGACTAGCGGGAAGGATACGCAGTATTTT
TRBV6-1	few	TRBJ2-1	-	CASRGRGTYNEQFF	TGTGCCAGCAGGGGCAGGGGAACATACAATGAGCAGTTCTTC
TRBV7-2	many	TRBJ2-1	-	CASSLARGGREIEQFF	TGTGCCAGCAGCTTAGCGCGAGGGGGGCGGGAGATTGAGCAGTTCTTC
TRBV4-1	-	TRBJ2-7	TRBD2	CASSQASGSYEQYF	TGCGCCAGCAGCCAGGCTAGCGGGAGCTACGAGCAGTACTTC
TRBV6-1	-	TRBJ1-6	TRBD1	CASSRARSGTGPSPLHF	TGTGCCAGCAGCCGGGCCCGCTCCGGGACAGGGCCATCACCCCTCCACTTT
TRBV12-3/TRBV12-4	many	TRBJ2-3	TRBD1	CASIGTATDTQYF	TGTGCCAGCATTGGGACAGCCACAGATACGCAGTATTTT
TRBV5-1	many	TRBJ1-5	-	CASRTDSNQPQHF	TGCGCCAGCCGGACAGATAGCAATCAGCCCCAGCATTTT
TRBV7-9	many	TRBJ2-1	-	CASSVTGMLINEQFF	TGTGCCAGCAGCGTGACTGGCATGTTGATCAATGAGCAGTTCTTC